This TCR beta chain was retrieved from a study of cytomegalovirus exposure and HLA in healthy donors. Study-level background: About 80 million unique TCR sequences came from HLA-typed donors in an early release. Caucasian-associated ancestry cluster membership applied to approximately 81% of over 350 genotyped donors.

On this clone: Its specificity is unknown.

V lost 5 bases and J 4 bases, leaving 12 bases between the germline ends. Germline CDR1 reads SGHTA; CDR2 reads FQGNSA. This CDR3 is built from 13 residues. Study-level points and caveats: A link between a missense DCLRE1C variant and TCR beta V- and J-gene trimming emerged from a later analysis. The study recorded more than 150 TCR beta chains that were cytomegalovirus-associated.

The PCR made use of 60 Vbeta and 13 Jbeta primers. The data were produced by immunoSEQ multiplex PCR, yet TCRdb's version contains in-frame clones alone and is incomplete. The table has some 200,000 clones, 65% to 80% seen once. This TCR came from a man aged 35-49 years in good health and CMV-seronegative. The V call is TRBV7-2, the J call TRBJ2-7; D is uncertain. The sequencing input was PBMCs. The CDR3 region is CASSHRVWYEQYF. The CDR3 DNA sequence: TGTGCCAGCAGCCATCGAGTATGGTACGAGCAGTACTTC. The full variable domain, rest sourced from reference TRBV7-2 and TRBJ2-7, is GAGVSQSPSNKVTEKGKDVELRCDPISGHTALYWYRQSLGQGLEFLIYFQGNSAPDKSGLPSDRFSAERTGGSVSTLTIQRTQQEDSAVYLCASSHRVWYEQYFGPGTRLTVT.